This TCR beta chain was identified in a study of cytomegalovirus exposure and HLA in healthy donors. Overall study results and limits: In an earlier analysis, productive rearrangement rates for most beta V segments clustered near 87% or 30%. Association with HLA alleles at 0.05 false discovery rate was found for roughly 17,000 TCR beta sequences in a later analysis.

The donors (healthy individuals) were bone marrow donors. Donors likely had unrecorded immune exposures despite being nominally healthy when sampled. This CDR3 spans 16 amino acids. Worth noting for this clone: The target antigen is unknown.

The PCR contained 60 Vbeta and 13 Jbeta primers. Repertoires were generated with immunoSEQ multiplex PCR, while TCRdb's copy carries only in-frame clones and drops some. The data contain fewer than 200,000 clones, under 85% of them singletons. The receptor was derived from a woman aged 18 to 35 in good health and CMV-seropositive. Sequences were obtained from PBMCs. The chain uses TRBV21-1 and TRBJ2-4; TRBD2 reflects the table's D call only, with no check against the DNA. TRBV21-1 counts as a pseudogene. This CDR3 reads CASSKKGGITKNIQYF. The CDR3 region has the DNA TGTGCCAGCAGCAAAAAGGGCGGGATTACCAAAAACATTCAGTACTTC.